This TCR beta chain was obtained from a study of long-term antiretroviral therapy in people with HIV. At survey level, the immunoSEQ assay was run in its v3.0 version. Produced via immunoSEQ multiplex PCR; TCRdb's table is partial and in-frame only. The sample yields about 25,000 clones, 85% to 90% seen once. This clone was seen more than once but under ten times. Germline CDR1 is SNHLY and CDR2 is FYNNEI. After removal of 7 bases from V and 5 bases from J, the junction contained 5 bases not matched to a gene. The CDR3 extends over 13 amino acids. The clonotype comes from a young woman with HIV. The sample consisted of unsorted PBMCs, taken 1.9 years after starting antiretroviral therapy. The V and J genes are TRBV2 and TRBJ1-2, with TRBD1 identical over 9 bases. Here the CDR3 DNA reads TGTGCCAGCATCGGACAGGGGACTTATGGCTACACCTTC. Translating gives CASIGQGTYGYTF.